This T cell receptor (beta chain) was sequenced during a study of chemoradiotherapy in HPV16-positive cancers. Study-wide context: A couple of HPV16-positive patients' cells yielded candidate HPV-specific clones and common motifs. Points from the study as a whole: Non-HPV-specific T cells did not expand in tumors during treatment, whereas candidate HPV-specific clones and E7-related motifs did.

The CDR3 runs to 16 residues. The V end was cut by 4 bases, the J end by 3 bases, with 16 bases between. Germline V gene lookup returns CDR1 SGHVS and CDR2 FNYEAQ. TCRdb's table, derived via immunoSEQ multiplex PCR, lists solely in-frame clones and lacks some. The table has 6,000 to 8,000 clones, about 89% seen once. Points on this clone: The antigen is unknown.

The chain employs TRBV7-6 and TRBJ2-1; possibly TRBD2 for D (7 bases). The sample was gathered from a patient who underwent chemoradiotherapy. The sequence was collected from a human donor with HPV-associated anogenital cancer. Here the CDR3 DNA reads TGTGCCAGCAGCTCTAGGGGGGGAGGAGTCTACAATGAGCAGTTCTTC. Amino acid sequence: CASSSRGGGVYNEQFF. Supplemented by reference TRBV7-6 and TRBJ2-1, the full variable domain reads GAGVSQSPRYKVTKRGQDVALRCDPISGHVSLYWYRQALGQGPEFLTYFNYEAQQDKSGLPNDRFSAERPEGSISTLTIQRTEQRDSAMYRCASSSRGGGVYNEQFFGPGTRLTVL.